This TCR beta chain was recovered during a study of T cell changes during pregnancy in multiple sclerosis. CDR1 SGHAT and CDR2 FQNNGV come from the germline V gene. V lost 4 bases, J lost 1 base, and 6 bases stayed unmatched. This CDR3 has 15 residues. Sequencing was performed with immunoSEQ multiplex PCR; in TCRdb, only in-frame clones are kept and a portion is missing. This sample has more than 60,000 clones; roughly nine tenths occur once, and the top ten carry about 0.85%. V usage is TRBV11-2 and J usage is TRBJ1-1, with TRBD1 matching over 7 bases. The receptor comes from a female donor with multiple sclerosis, enrolled in a pregnancy study. The material sequenced was peripheral blood, taken before pregnancy. CDR3 sequence: CASSSPTGRNTEAFF. DNA of the CDR3: TGTGCCAGCAGCTCGCCGACAGGGCGGAACACTGAAGCTTTCTTT.